Listed below are T cell receptor beta chains from one sample, sequenced in a study of blood T cell repertoires in COVID-19. Some clones are missing from TCRdb's copy, which holds only in-frame ones; the method was immunoSEQ multiplex PCR. The data show 95,000 to 150,000 clones, with over 65% seen just once and approximately 4.9% held by the top ten. The sequenced sample was peripheral blood. The source is a woman in her 70s with acute or convalescent COVID-19. Both conserved end residues are part of each CDR3. Each record gives: clone size, J gene, D gene, V gene, CDR3 protein, CDR3 DNA. The D gene is left open where the match is weak. The size of a clone is reported for some rows only, either as once, few or many, or as a class for expanded clones.

. | TRBJ1-6 | TRBD1 | TRBV6-4 | CASSTGGYSPLHF | TGTGCCAGCAGTACAGGGGGCTATTCACCCCTCCACTTT
. | TRBJ1-1 | TRBD1 | TRBV5-6 | CASSLHTWDRFTEAFF | TGTGCCAGCAGCCTACATACCTGGGACAGGTTCACTGAAGCTTTCTTT
. | TRBJ2-4 | . | TRBV2 | CASSRRTDKNIQYF | TGTGCCAGCAGCCGGAGGACAGACAAAAACATTCAGTACTTC
. | TRBJ2-7 | TRBD1 | TRBV11-2 | CASSLGQGLSYEQYF | TGTGCCAGCAGCTTAGGACAGGGCCTCTCCTACGAGCAGTACTTC
. | TRBJ2-5 | TRBD1 | TRBV7-9 | CASDRGQEETQYF | TGTGCCAGCGACAGGGGACAGGAAGAGACCCAGTACTTC
. | TRBJ2-5 | . | TRBV9 | CASSAGGRTPQGRDF | TGTGCCAGCAGCGCGGGGGGCAGGACTCCCCAGGGAAGAGACTTC
. | TRBJ1-4 | . | TRBV4-3 | CASSQEPTGNPSRGNEKLFF | TGCGCCAGCAGCCAAGAGCCCACAGGGAACCCCTCACGGGGTAATGAAAAACTGTTTTTT
. | TRBJ1-6 | . | TRBV7-3 | CASSLTSRPNSPLHF | TGTGCCAGCAGCTTAACGAGCAGGCCCAATTCACCCCTCCACTTT
few | TRBJ1-2 | . | TRBV3-1/TRBV3-2 | CASSQEWAGRLGYTF | TGTGCCAGCAGCCAAGAGTGGGCCGGCCGTCTGGGCTACACCTTC
. | TRBJ1-2 | . | TRBV9 | CASSQGSSSGYTF | TGTGCCAGCAGCCAAGGTTCCTCAAGCGGGTACACCTTC
few | TRBJ2-3 | TRBD2 | TRBV4-2 | CASSHLLAGGETDTQYF | TGTGCCAGCAGCCACTTACTAGCGGGGGGCGAAACAGATACGCAGTATTTT
. | TRBJ2-2 | . | TRBV6-4 | CASSGQGGDTGELFF | TGTGCCAGCAGCGGACAGGGAGGGGACACCGGGGAGCTGTTTTTT
. | TRBJ1-2 | TRBD1 | TRBV18 | CASSPGQGNYGYTF | TGTGCCAGCTCACCCGGACAGGGAAACTATGGCTACACCTTC
. | TRBJ2-1 | . | TRBV10-3 | CAISEYMAGERNEQFF | TGTGCCATCAGTGAGTATATGGCAGGGGAGCGGAATGAGCAGTTCTTC
. | TRBJ2-7 | . | TRBV5-6 | CASSLVPGWSGDEQYF | TGTGCCAGCAGCTTGGTACCGGGCTGGTCGGGGGACGAGCAGTACTTC
once | TRBJ1-5 | . | TRBV24-1 | CATSAEYNQPQHF | TGTGCCACCAGTGCGGAGTACAATCAGCCCCAGCATTTT
. | TRBJ2-7 | TRBD1 | TRBV11-2 | CASSFRDRDYEQYF | TGTGCCAGCAGCTTCCGGGACAGGGACTACGAGCAGTACTTC
. | TRBJ1-6 | TRBD1 | TRBV6-6 | CASSSTGGGSPLHF | TGTGCCAGCAGTTCCACAGGGGGAGGATCACCCCTCCACTTT
. | TRBJ2-1 | . | TRBV7-2 | CASSLTAESSYNEQFF | TGTGCCAGCAGCTTAACAGCGGAGAGCTCCTACAATGAGCAGTTCTTC
. | TRBJ2-1 | TRBD2 | TRBV9 | CASSSRTSGGNEQFF | TGTGCCAGCAGCTCGCGGACTAGCGGGGGCAATGAGCAGTTCTTC
. | TRBJ1-2 | . | TRBV18 | CASSPRGSNIAGYTF | TGTGCCAGCTCACCACGTGGCAGTAATATAGCTGGCTACACCTTC
. | TRBJ1-2 | . | TRBV9 | CASSVATADSYGYTF | TGTGCCAGCAGCGTAGCTACCGCGGACAGCTATGGCTACACCTTC
. | TRBJ2-4 | TRBD2 | TRBV30 | CAWSRTSGGNIQYF | TGTGCCTGGAGTAGGACTAGCGGGGGAAACATTCAGTACTTC
. | TRBJ1-1 | . | TRBV9 | CASSVAARVTEAFF | TGTGCCAGCAGCGTAGCGGCGCGGGTCACTGAAGCTTTCTTT
once | TRBJ2-4 | . | TRBV7-9 | CASTKGQDKNIQYF | TGTGCCAGCACCAAGGGGCAAGACAAAAACATTCAGTACTTC
. | TRBJ1-2 | TRBD1 | TRBV4-2 | CASSQEGQGYSYGYTF | TGTGCCAGCAGCCAAGAGGGACAGGGATATTCTTATGGCTACACCTTC
. | TRBJ1-2 | . | TRBV14 | CASSQGFGRNYGYTF | TGTGCCAGCAGCCAAGGTTTTGGCCGTAACTATGGCTACACCTTC
. | TRBJ2-1 | TRBD1 | TRBV10-3 | CAISAWTGENEQFF | TGTGCCATCAGTGCTTGGACAGGGGAAAATGAGCAGTTCTTC
. | TRBJ2-7 | . | TRBV2 | CASNKNRDEQYF | TGTGCCAGCAATAAAAACAGGGATGAGCAGTACTTC
. | TRBJ1-5 | . | TRBV28 | CASRRGTINQPQHF | TGTGCCAGCAGACGTGGGACAATTAATCAGCCCCAGCATTTT
. | TRBJ1-6 | . | TRBV2 | CASSELWQGPNSPLHF | TGTGCCAGCAGTGAATTATGGCAGGGGCCGAATTCACCCCTCCACTTT
. | TRBJ1-1 | TRBD1 | TRBV11-3 | CASSLQTGLGEAFF | TGTGCCAGCAGCCTCCAGACAGGGCTTGGTGAAGCTTTCTTT
. | TRBJ2-5 | . | TRBV7-2 | CASSLVSSVQETQYF | TGTGCCAGCAGCTTAGTCTCTAGCGTGCAAGAGACCCAGTACTTC
. | TRBJ1-1 | . | TRBV2 | CASSSDRVMNTEAFF | TGTGCCAGCAGCTCGGACAGAGTGATGAACACTGAAGCTTTCTTT
. | TRBJ1-1 | . | TRBV19 | CASRSWEGGDTEAFF | TGTGCCAGTAGGTCCTGGGAGGGAGGGGACACTGAAGCTTTCTTT
. | TRBJ1-5 | TRBD1 | TRBV5-8 | CASSLSGTVHSNQPQHF | TGTGCCAGCAGCTTGTCGGGGACAGTTCATAGCAATCAGCCCCAGCATTTT
. | TRBJ1-5 | . | TRBV6-6 | CASSSTGPQPQHF | TGTGCCAGCAGTTCTACAGGGCCCCAGCCCCAGCATTTT
. | TRBJ2-2 | . | TRBV7-2 | CASSRTLNTGELFF | TGTGCCAGCAGCCGGACACTGAACACCGGGGAGCTGTTTTTT
. | TRBJ2-3 | . | TRBV4-1 | CASSQERRNTDTQYF | TGCGCCAGCAGCCAAGAAAGGCGGAACACAGATACGCAGTATTTT
. | TRBJ2-1 | TRBD2 | TRBV18 | CASSPPLAGAEQFF | TGTGCCAGCTCACCACCCCTAGCGGGGGCCGAGCAGTTCTTC
. | TRBJ2-3 | . | TRBV7-9 | CASSAYTDTQYF | TGTGCCAGCAGCGCCTACACAGATACGCAGTATTTT
. | TRBJ1-4 | . | TRBV3-1/TRBV3-2 | CASSQARTEKLFF | TGTGCCAGCAGCCAAGCAAGGACAGAAAAACTGTTTTTT
. | TRBJ1-1 | . | TRBV12-3/TRBV12-4 | CASSSPGDTEAFF | TGTGCCAGCAGTTCCCCAGGGGACACTGAAGCTTTCTTT
few | TRBJ1-5 | TRBD1 | TRBV2 | CASSTGTGEQPQHF | TGTGCCAGCAGTACCGGGACAGGGGAGCAGCCCCAGCATTTT